Reported below is one T cell receptor beta chain. These data come from a study of T cell clones after liver transplantation. Study information: Immunosuppression withdrawal was tried within 2 years after liver transplantation in this trial.

Using immunoSEQ multiplex PCR, the repertoire was profiled, and TCRdb retains in-frame clones only, with some absent. The sample holds about 120,000 clones, approximately 90% seen once. This CDR3 contains 14 residues. Germline CDR1 reads SGHTA; CDR2 reads FQGNSA. With V trimmed by 5 bases and J by 8 bases, 7 bases remained unmatched. The sequence came from a human patient who received a liver transplant. Some T cells may be transferred from the graft donor. The specimen comprised CD4+ T cells from blood, sampled 12 months after liver transplant. The chain recombines TRBV7-2 with TRBJ1-4; TRBD1 matches 8 bases. The CDR3 is CASSPDRGGEKLFF. In nucleotides, the CDR3 is TGTGCCAGCAGCCCAGACAGGGGTGGGGAAAAACTGTTTTTT.